At least ten counts were recorded for the clone carrying this T cell receptor beta chain. Its antigen remains unidentified. The sample comes from a study of human T cells and chemical hapten exposure. Study details: Doses of diphenylcyclopropenone went to the patients' scalps weekly throughout the approximately 22-week study. Chiefly women, the patients showed alopecia areata, totalis or universalis. General study points: Counts of expanded TCRs (at PT1) showed a positive correlation with patch test score.

Sample time point: patch test 1, 2 weeks after DPC sensitization. Sample treatment: therapeutic diphenylcyclopropenone sensitization with weekly scalp DPC. CDR3 size: 14 residues. Per germline, CDR1 MNHNY and CDR2 SVGAGI (reference sequence). V was trimmed by 5 bases and J by 4 bases, leaving 14 bases between them. From the RACE reads, TCRdb called clonotypes with MiXCR, one entry per CDR3 protein. The table includes approximately 110,000 distinct CDR3 sequences, approximately 10% detected once. The clonotype was recovered from a woman in her 40s with alopecia areata. Some clones in this sample may be carry-over from other donors' samples. This rearrangement joins TRBV6-6 to TRBJ1-2; possibly TRBD1 for D (5 bases). The sample was whole blood, taken in connection with sensitization to the hapten diphenylcyclopropenone (DPC). CDR3 nucleotide sequence: TGTGCCAGCAGTCCTAGGGGCGTGGGCTATGGCTACACCTTC. It encodes CASSPRGVGYGYTF.